Included here is one T cell receptor (beta chain) sequence, with context. Its antigen remains unidentified. A much larger clonotype is one base distant, so this may be a read error. For bulk TCR libraries, previously described methods and listed TCR primers were used. TCRdb re-called the PCR reads with MiXCR, one entry per CDR3 protein. The table includes a few hundred thousand distinct CDR3 sequences, 24% detected once. The data stem from a study of molecular identifiers for immune sequencing clone quantification. CDR1 is MGHRA and CDR2 is YSYEKL in the germline V gene. The CDR3 length is 15 residues. Sorting defined naive CD8 T cells as CD8+CD4-CCR7+CD45RA+. Broader study findings: Clones with over 20 RNA copies captured over 99% of effector molecules but under 1% of naive ones.

Sample: naive CD8+ T cells from blood, with Jurkat cell RNA spiked in. Subset reported: FACS-sorted CD8+CD4-CCR7+CD45RA+ naive T cells. The rearrangement joins TRBV4-1 to TRBJ2-1, with TRBD2 as a possible D gene (6 bases). The receptor was derived from a human donor in good health. Some libraries in this study had Jurkat cell RNA spiked in. CDR3 bases: TGCGCCAGCAGCCAAGACCGAACTAGCAGCCATGAGCAGGTCTTC. It yields the protein CASSQDRTSSHEQVF.